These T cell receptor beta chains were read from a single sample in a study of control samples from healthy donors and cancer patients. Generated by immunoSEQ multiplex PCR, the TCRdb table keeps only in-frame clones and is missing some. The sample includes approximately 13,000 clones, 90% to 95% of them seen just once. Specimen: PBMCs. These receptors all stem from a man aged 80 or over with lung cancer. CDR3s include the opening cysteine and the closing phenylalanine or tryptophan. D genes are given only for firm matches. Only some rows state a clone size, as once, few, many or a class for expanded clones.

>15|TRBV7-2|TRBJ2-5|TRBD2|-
TGTGCCAGCAGCTTCGGCCAGCGGGGGTCAGAGACCCAGTACTTC
CASSFGQRGSETQYF
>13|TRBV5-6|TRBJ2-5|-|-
TGTGCCAGCAGCTTGACAAGACAAGAGACCCAGTACTTC
CASSLTRQETQYF
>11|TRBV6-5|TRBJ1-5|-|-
TGTGCCAGTGGTTATCAGCAGCCCCAGCATTTT
CASGYQQPQHF
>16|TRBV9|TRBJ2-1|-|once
TGTGCCAGCAGCACAACCGGGACTCAGGCCTACAATGAGCAGTTCTTC
CASSTTGTQAYNEQFF
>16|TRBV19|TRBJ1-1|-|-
TGTGCCAGTAGTATGTCAGGGTATCGGATGAACACTGAAGCTTTCTTT
CASSMSGYRMNTEAFF
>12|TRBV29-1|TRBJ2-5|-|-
TGCAGCGTTGTCAGACAGCAAGAGACCCAGTACTTC
CSVVRQQETQYF
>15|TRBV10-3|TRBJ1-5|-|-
TGTGCCATCAGCGCCGAACAGAGTAGCAATCAGCCCCAGCATTTT
CAISAEQSSNQPQHF
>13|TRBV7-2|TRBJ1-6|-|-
TGTGCCAGCAGCTCTGGCGGTTATTCACCCCTCCACTTT
CASSSGGYSPLHF
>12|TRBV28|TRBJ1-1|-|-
TGTGCCAGCAGTCTACTGAACACTGAAGCTTTCTTT
CASSLLNTEAFF
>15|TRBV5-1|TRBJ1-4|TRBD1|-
TGCGCCAGCAGCTTGACCGGGACAGTTAATGAAAAACTGTTTTTT
CASSLTGTVNEKLFF
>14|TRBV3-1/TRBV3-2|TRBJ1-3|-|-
TGTGCCAGCAGAGCCCAGGGAAAAGGAAACACCATATATTTT
CASRAQGKGNTIYF
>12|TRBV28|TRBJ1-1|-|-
TGTGCCAGCAGTTGGAAGAACACTGAAGCTTTCTTT
CASSWKNTEAFF
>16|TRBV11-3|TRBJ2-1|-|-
TGTGCCAGCAGCCCAAGTCGGAGGAGGTCCTACAATGAGCAGTTCTTC
CASSPSRRRSYNEQFF
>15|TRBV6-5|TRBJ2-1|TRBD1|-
TGTGCCAGCAGTCCGGGACAGGGTTTCTACAATGAGCAGTTCTTC
CASSPGQGFYNEQFF
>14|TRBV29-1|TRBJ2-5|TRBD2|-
TGCAGCGTTGGGGATCCGGGCCCGGGGGGGACCCAGTACTTC
CSVGDPGPGGTQYF
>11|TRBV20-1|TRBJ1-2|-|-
TGCAGTGCTCCACGGGGGAACGGCTACACCTTC
CSAPRGNGYTF
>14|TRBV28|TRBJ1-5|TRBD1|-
TGTGCCAGCCGACCGGGACAGCTCAATCAGCCCCAGCATTTT
CASRPGQLNQPQHF
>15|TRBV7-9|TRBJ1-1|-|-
TGTGCCAGCAGCTTAAACCAGGGACCGAACACTGAAGCTTTCTTT
CASSLNQGPNTEAFF
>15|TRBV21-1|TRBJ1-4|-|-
TGTGCCAGCAGCAAAGATACAGGGGGAAGGGAAAAACTGTTTTTT
CASSKDTGGREKLFF
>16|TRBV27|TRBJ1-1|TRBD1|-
TGTGCCAGCAGTTTATCGGTCCGACAGGGAAACACTGAAGCTTTCTTT
CASSLSVRQGNTEAFF
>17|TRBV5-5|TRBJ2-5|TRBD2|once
TGTGCCAGCAGCCCCCTTGCTAGCGGGGCCCCTCAAGAGACCCAGTACTTC
CASSPLASGAPQETQYF
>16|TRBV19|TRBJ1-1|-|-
TGTGCCAGTAGTATAGGCTTCGGGGCGGGGAACACTGAAGCTTTCTTT
CASSIGFGAGNTEAFF
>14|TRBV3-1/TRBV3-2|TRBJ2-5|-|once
TGTGCCAGCAGCCATTGGCAGGAAGGAGAGACCCAGTACTTC
CASSHWQEGETQYF
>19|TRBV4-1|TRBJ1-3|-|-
TGCGCCAGCAGCCAACAAGAACAGTCCAGGACCTTAAAGGGGGACACCATATATTTT
CASSQQEQSRTLKGDTIYF
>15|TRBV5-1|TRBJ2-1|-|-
TGCGCCAGCAGCTTGTCTCTGAGCTCCTACAATGAGCAGTTCTTC
CASSLSLSSYNEQFF
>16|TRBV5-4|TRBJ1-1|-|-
TGTGCCAGCAGCTTGGGGGGGGCTCGTAAGGACACTGAAGCTTTCTTT
CASSLGGARKDTEAFF
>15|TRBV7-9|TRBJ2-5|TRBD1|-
TGTGCCAGCAGCTTATGGGGGACAGACCAAGAGACCCAGTACTTC
CASSLWGTDQETQYF
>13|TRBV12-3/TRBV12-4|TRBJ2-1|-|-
TGTGCCAGCAGCCCCGGGACGGCGGGAAGGCAGTTCTTC
CASSPGTAGRQFF
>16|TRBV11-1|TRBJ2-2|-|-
TGTGCCAGCAGCTTAGTTAGTGGTTCGAACACCGGGGAGCTGTTTTTT
CASSLVSGSNTGELFF
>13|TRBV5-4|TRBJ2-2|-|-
TGTGCCAGCAGCCTCCCCGATCGAGGGGAGCTGTTTTTT
CASSLPDRGELFF
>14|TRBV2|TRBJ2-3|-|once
TGTGCCAGCATGGCGGGGTTAAACACAGATACGCAGTATTTT
CASMAGLNTDTQYF
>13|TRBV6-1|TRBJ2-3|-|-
TGTGCCAGCAGTGATCCAGGTGCAGATACGCAGTATTTT
CASSDPGADTQYF
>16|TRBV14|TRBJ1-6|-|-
TGTGCCAGCAGCCAAGGGCGGGGGGCCCCCAATTCACCCCTCCACTTT
CASSQGRGAPNSPLHF
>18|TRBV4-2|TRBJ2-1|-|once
TGTGCCAGCAGCCACGACAGCATAATCCTTAGCTCCTACAATGAGCAGTTCTTC
CASSHDSIILSSYNEQFF
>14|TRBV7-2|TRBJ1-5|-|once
TGTGCCAGCAGCTCGGGGGATAGCAATCAGCCCCAGCATTTT
CASSSGDSNQPQHF
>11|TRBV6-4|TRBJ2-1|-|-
TGTGCCACAGCCCAATACAATGAGCAGTTCTTC
CATAQYNEQFF
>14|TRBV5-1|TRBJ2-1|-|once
TGCGCCAGCAGCTTGGCGGGGTCTGACAATGAGCAGTTCTTC
CASSLAGSDNEQFF
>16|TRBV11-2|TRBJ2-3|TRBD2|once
TGTGCCAGCAGCTTAGGGGCTAGCGGAGTCACAGATACGCAGTATTTT
CASSLGASGVTDTQYF
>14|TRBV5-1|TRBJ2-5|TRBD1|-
TGCGCCAGCAGCGTTGGACAGGGAAGTGAGACCCAGTACTTC
CASSVGQGSETQYF
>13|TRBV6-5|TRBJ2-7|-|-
TGTGCCAGCATGAGGGCTGTATCCTACGAGCAGTACTTC
CASMRAVSYEQYF
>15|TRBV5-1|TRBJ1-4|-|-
TGCGCCAGCAGCTCTGACCCCTCCGGACTTGAAAAACTGTTTTTT
CASSSDPSGLEKLFF
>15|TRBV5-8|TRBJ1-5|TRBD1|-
TGTGCCAGCAGCGTCGGGACAGGGATAGTTCAGCCCCAGCATTTT
CASSVGTGIVQPQHF
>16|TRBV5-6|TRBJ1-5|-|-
TGTGCCAGCAGCTTGGGCTTACAGGGAGAGGGGCAGCCCCAGCATTTT
CASSLGLQGEGQPQHF
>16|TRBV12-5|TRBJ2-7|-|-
TGTGCTAGTGCCTCCGGGCCCAGGACACGCTCCTACGAGCAGTACTTC
CASASGPRTRSYEQYF